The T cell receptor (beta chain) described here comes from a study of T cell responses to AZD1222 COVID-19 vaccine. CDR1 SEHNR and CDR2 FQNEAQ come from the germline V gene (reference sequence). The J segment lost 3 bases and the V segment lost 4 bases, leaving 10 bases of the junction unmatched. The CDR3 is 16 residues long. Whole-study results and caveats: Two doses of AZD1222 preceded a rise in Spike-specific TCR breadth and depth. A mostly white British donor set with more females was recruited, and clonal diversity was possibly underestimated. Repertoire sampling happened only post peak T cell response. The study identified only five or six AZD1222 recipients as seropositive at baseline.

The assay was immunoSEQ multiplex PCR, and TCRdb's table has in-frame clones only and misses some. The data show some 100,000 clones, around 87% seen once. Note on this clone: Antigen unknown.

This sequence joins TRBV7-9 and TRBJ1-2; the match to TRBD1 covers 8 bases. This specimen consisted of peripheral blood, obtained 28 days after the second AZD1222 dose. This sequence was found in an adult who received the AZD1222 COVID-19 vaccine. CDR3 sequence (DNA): TGTGCCAGCAGCTCCCCGACAGGGGAGGTTGACTATGGCTACACCTTC. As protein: CASSSPTGEVDYGYTF.